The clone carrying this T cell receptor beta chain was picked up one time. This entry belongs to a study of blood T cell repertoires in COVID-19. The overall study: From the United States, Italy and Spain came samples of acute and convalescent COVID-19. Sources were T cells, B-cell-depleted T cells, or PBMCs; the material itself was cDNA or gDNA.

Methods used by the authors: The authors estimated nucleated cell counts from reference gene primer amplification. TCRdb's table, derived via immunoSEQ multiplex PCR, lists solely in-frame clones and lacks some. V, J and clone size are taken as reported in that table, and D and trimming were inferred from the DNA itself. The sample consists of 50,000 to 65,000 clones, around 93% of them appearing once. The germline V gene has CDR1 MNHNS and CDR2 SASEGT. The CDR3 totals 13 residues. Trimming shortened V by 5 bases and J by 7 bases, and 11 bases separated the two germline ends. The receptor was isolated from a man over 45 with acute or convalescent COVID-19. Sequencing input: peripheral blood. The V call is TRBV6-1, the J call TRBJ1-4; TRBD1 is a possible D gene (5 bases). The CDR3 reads CASSTGAFEKLFF. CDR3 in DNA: TGTGCCAGCAGTACTGGGGCATTTGAAAAACTGTTTTTT.